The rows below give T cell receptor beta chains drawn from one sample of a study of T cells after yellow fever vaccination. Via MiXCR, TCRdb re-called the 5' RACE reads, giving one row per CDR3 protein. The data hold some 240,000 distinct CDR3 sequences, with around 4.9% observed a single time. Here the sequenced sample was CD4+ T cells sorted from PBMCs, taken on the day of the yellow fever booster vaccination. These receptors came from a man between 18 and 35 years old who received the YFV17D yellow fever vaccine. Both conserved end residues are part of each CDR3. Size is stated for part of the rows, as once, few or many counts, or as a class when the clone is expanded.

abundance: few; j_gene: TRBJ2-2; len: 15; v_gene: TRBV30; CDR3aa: CAWTPGQGRTGELFF
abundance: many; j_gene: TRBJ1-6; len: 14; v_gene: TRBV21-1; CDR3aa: CASSRRRGNSPLHF
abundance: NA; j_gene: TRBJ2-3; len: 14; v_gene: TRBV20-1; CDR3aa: CSASSGRGADTQYF
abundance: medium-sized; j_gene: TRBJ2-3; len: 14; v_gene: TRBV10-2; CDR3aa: CASKGDAGVDTQYF
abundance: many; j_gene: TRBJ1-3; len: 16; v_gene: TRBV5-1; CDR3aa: CASSLAGGNSGNTIYF
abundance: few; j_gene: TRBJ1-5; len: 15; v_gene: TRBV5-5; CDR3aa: CASSFWGHPGQPQHF
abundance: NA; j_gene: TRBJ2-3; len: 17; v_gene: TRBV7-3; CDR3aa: CASSFTGTETSTDTQYF
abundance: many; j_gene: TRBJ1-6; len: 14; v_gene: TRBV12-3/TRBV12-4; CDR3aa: CASSPYDWGSPLHF
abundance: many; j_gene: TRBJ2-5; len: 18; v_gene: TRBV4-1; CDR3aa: CASSRSLERGELQETQYF
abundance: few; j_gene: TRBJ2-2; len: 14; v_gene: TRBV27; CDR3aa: CASSWDISGGELFF
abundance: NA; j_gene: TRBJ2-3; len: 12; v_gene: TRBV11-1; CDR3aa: CASNLPDTTQYF
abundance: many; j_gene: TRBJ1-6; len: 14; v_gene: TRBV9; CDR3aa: CASSVWQGGSPLHF
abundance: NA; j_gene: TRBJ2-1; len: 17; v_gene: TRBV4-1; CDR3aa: CASSQGGGTGDYNEQFF
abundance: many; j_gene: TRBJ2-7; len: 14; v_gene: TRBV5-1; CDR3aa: CASSTPGQGREQYF
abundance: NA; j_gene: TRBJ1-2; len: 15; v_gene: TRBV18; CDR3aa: CASSSKTGGDYGYTF
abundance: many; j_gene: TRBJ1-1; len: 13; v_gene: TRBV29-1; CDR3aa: CSVFAYLNTEAFF
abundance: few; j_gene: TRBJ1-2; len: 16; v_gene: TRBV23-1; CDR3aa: CASSQLPGQGCYGYTF
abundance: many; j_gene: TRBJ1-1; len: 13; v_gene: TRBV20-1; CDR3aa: CSASRGESTEAFF
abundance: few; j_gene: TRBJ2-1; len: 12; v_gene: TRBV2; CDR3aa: CASSVQQNEQFF
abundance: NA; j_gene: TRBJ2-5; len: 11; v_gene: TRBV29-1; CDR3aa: CSVTDRETQYF
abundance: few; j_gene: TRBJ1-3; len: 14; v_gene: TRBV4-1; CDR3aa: CASSQVPLRDTIYF
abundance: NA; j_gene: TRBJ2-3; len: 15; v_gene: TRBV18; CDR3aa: CASSLGTGNIDTQYF
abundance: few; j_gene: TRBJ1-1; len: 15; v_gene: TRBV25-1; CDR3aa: CASSEGGRGDTEAFF
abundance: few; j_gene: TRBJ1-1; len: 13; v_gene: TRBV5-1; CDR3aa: CASSSVTNTEAFF
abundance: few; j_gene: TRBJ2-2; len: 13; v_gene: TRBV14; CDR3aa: CASSQLITGELFF
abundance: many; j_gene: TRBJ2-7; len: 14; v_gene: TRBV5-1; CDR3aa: CASSLGQGTGEQYF
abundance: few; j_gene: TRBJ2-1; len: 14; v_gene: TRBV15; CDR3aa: CATSREVRVGEQFF
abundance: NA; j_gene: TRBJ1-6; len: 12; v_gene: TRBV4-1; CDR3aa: CASSQTGGTLHF
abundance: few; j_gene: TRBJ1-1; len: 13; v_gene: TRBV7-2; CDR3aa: CASSKRRNTEAFF
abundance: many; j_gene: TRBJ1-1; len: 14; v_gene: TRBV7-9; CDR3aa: CASSFGTLNTEAFF
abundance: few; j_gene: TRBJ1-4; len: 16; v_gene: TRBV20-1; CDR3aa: CSARPLTGATNEKLFF
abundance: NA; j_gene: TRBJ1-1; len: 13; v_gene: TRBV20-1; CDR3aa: CSARAEGYTEAFF
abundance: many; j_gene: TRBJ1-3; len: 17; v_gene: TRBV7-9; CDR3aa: CASSPQDRGSSGNTIYF
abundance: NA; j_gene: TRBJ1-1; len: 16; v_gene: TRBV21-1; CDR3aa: CASSIGREGMNTEAFF
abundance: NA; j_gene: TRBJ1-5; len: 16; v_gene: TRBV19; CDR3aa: CASSIKGRGLDQPQHF
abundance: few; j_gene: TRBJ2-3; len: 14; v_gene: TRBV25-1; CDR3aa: CASSSGGPPDTQYF
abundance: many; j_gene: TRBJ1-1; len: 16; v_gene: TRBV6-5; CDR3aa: CASLAAGGRMNTEAFF
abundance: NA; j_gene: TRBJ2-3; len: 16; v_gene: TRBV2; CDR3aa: CASSNSQGGGTDTQYF
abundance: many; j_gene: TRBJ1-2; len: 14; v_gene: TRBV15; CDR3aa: CATSRDRGGYGYTF
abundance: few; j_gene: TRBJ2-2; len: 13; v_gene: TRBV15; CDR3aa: CATSRGQTGELFF
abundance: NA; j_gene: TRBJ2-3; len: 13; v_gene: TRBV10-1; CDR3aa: CASSGPRTDTQYF
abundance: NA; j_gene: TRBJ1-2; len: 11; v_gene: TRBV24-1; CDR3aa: CATSDFYGYTF
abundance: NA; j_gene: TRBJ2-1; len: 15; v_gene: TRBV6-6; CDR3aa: CASSDQSGGYNEQFF
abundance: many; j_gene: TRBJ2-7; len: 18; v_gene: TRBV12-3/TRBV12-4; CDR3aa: CASSFRARLLGTTYEQYF
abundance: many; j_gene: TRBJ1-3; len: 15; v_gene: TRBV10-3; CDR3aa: CAISEQASSGNTIYF
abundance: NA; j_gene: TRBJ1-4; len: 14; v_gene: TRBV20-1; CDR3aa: CSALRRATNEKLFF
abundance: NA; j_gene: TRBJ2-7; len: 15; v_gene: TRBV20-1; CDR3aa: CSALKVDSFSYEQYF
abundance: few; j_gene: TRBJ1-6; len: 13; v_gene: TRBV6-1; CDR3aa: CASSEQNNSPLHF
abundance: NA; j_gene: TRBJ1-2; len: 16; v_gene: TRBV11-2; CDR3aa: CASSFPRGASPYGYTF
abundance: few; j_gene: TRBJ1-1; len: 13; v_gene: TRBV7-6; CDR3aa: CASSPERVGEAFF
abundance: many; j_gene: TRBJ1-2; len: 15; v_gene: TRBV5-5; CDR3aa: CASTFQPDTLYGYTF
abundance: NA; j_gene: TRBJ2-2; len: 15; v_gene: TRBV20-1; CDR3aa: CSADPGTVVAGELFF
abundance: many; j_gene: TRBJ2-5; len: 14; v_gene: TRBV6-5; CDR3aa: CASSQIAGKKTQYF
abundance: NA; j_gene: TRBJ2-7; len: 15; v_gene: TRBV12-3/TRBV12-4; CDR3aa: CASSYPPTSSYEQYF
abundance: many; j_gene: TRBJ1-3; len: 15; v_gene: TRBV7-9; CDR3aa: CASSLGAISGNTIYF